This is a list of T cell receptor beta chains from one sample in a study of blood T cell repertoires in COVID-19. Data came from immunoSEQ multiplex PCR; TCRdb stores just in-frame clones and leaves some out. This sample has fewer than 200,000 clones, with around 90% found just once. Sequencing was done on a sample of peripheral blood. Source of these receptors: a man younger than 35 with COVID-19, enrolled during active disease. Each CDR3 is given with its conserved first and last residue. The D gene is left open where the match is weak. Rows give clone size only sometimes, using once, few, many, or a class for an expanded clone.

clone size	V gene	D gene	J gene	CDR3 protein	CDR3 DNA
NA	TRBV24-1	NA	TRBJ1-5	CATSEDSSRPQHF	TGTGCCACCAGTGAGGACTCTTCTCGGCCCCAGCATTTT
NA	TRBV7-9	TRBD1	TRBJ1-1	CASSLGQGVTEAFF	TGTGCCAGCAGCCTCGGACAGGGCGTCACTGAAGCTTTCTTT
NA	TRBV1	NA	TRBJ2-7	CTSSQTSGSSYEQYF	TGCACCAGCAGCCAGACTAGCGGGAGTTCCTACGAGCAGTACTTC
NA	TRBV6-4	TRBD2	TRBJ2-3	CASSVAGEEDTQYF	TGTGCCAGCAGCGTAGCGGGAGAAGAAGATACGCAGTATTTT
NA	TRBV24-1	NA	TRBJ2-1	CATSDSDTNEQFF	TGTGCCACCAGTGATTCAGACACCAATGAGCAGTTCTTC
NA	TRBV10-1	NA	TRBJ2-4	CASSAWGEAKNIQYF	TGCGCCAGCAGTGCCTGGGGGGAAGCCAAAAACATTCAGTACTTC
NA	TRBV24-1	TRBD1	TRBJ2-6	CATSGDRDLSGANVLTF	TGTGCCACCAGTGGGGACAGGGACCTCTCTGGGGCCAACGTCCTGACTTTC
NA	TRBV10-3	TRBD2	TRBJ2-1	CAIRPGLAGINEQFF	TGTGCCATCAGACCGGGACTAGCGGGAATCAATGAGCAGTTCTTC
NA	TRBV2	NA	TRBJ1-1	CASRGGGATEAFF	TGTGCCAGCAGAGGGGGAGGGGCCACTGAAGCTTTCTTT
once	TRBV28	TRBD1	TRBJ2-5	CASSLEQGTQTQYF	TGTGCCAGCAGTTTAGAACAGGGGACACAGACCCAGTACTTC
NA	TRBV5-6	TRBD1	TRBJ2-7	CASSPLGQGAEDEQYF	TGTGCCAGCAGCCCACTGGGACAGGGGGCTGAGGACGAGCAGTACTTC
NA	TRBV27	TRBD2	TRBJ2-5	CASSPHRLAGEGETQYF	TGTGCCAGCAGTCCCCACAGACTAGCGGGAGAAGGGGAGACCCAGTACTTC
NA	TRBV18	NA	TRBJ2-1	CASSPLTVNEQFF	TGTGCCAGCTCACCCCTGACAGTAAATGAGCAGTTCTTC
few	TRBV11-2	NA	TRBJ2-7	CASSYVRYTYEQYF	TGTGCCAGCAGTTACGTGAGGTATACCTACGAGCAGTACTTC
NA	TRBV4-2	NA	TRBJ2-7	CASSQRGREDEQYF	TGTGCCAGCAGCCAACGGGGTAGGGAGGACGAGCAGTACTTC
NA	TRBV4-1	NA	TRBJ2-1	CASSQTRNEQFF	TGCGCCAGCAGCCAAACTAGGAATGAGCAGTTCTTC
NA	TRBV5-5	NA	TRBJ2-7	CASSFRGLALSYEQYF	TGTGCCAGCAGCTTCCGGGGTCTTGCTCTTTCCTACGAGCAGTACTTC
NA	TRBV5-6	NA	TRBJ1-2	CASGVPTGVGYGYTF	TGTGCCAGCGGAGTCCCAACAGGAGTAGGGTATGGCTACACCTTC
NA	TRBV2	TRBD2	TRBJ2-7	CASSPYRGSGYEQYF	TGTGCCAGCAGCCCCTACCGCGGGAGTGGCTACGAGCAGTACTTC
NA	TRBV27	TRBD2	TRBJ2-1	CASSLESGSYEQFF	TGTGCCAGCAGTTTGGAAAGCGGGAGCTATGAGCAGTTCTTC
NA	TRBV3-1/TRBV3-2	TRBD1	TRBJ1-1	CASSQGQGNTEAFF	TGTGCCAGCAGCCAGGGACAGGGGAACACTGAAGCTTTCTTT
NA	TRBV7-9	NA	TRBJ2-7	CASSLGDTWGEQYF	TGTGCCAGCAGCCTGGGAGACACTTGGGGCGAGCAGTACTTC
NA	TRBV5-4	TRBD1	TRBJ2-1	CASSSPGTGSYNEQFF	TGTGCCAGCAGCTCACCCGGGACAGGGTCCTACAATGAGCAGTTCTTC
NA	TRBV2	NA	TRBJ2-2	CASSQGGAGELFF	TGTGCCAGCAGTCAGGGGGGAGCCGGGGAGCTGTTTTTT
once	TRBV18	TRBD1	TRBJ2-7	CASSPGQGVYEQYF	TGTGCCAGCTCACCCGGACAGGGCGTATACGAGCAGTACTTC
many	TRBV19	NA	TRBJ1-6	CASSIAPHGVRSYNSPLHF	TGTGCCAGTAGTATAGCGCCTCACGGGGTTCGCTCCTATAATTCACCCCTCCACTTT
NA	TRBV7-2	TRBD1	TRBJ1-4	CASSSWTGVATNEKLLF	TGTGCCAGCAGCTCCTGGACAGGTGTTGCAACTAATGAAAAACTGCTTTTT
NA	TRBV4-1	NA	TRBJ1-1	CASSHPGQLTEAFF	TGCGCCAGCAGCCATCCAGGACAACTCACTGAAGCTTTCTTT
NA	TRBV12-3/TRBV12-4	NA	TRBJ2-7	CASSLAQLYEQYF	TGTGCCAGCAGTTTAGCCCAACTATACGAGCAGTACTTC
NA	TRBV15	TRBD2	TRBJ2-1	CATSTYREGYNEQFF	TGTGCCACCAGCACTTATCGGGAGGGGTACAATGAGCAGTTCTTC
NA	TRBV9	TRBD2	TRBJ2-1	CASSVVSGGYNEQFF	TGTGCCAGCAGCGTAGTTAGCGGGGGGTACAATGAGCAGTTCTTC
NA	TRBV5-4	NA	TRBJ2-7	CASSWGAYEQYF	TGTGCCAGCAGCTGGGGGGCCTACGAGCAGTACTTC
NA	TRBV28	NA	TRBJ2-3	CASSLTGVGTDTQYF	TGTGCCAGCAGTTTAACGGGAGTCGGCACAGATACGCAGTATTTT
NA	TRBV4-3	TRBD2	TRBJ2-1	CASSLAGNFLNEQFF	TGCGCCAGCAGCCTAGCGGGAAATTTTCTCAATGAGCAGTTCTTC
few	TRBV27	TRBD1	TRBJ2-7	CASSPTGGSYEQYF	TGTGCCAGCAGCCCGACAGGGGGGTCCTACGAGCAGTACTTC
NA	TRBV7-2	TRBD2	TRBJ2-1	CASSRREGEQFF	TGTGCCAGCAGCCGCAGGGAGGGCGAGCAGTTCTTC
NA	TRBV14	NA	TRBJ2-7	CASSQKRETRREQYF	TGTGCCAGCAGCCAAAAACGGGAGACGCGACGCGAGCAGTACTTC
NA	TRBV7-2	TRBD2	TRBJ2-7	CASSSLLAGTFNYEQYF	TGTGCCAGCAGCTCTTTACTAGCGGGGACTTTCAACTACGAGCAGTACTTC
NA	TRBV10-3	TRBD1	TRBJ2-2	CATGNPGTGNTGELFF	TGTGCCACTGGGAACCCCGGGACAGGTAACACCGGGGAGCTGTTTTTT
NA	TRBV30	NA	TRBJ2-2	CAWSAGDGSNTGELFF	TGTGCCTGGAGTGCGGGAGACGGGTCGAACACCGGGGAGCTGTTTTTT
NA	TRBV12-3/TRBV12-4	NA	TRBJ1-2	CASSLEAGVSYTF	TGTGCCAGCAGTTTAGAAGCGGGGGTAAGCTACACCTTC
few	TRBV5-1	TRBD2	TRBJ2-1	CASSLEGTSGGDEQFF	TGCGCCAGCAGCTTGGAAGGGACTAGCGGCGGGGATGAGCAGTTCTTC
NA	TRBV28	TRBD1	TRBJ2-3	CASRYRGPNTQYF	TGTGCCAGCAGGTACAGGGGGCCGAATACGCAGTATTTT
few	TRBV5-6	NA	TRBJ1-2	CASSLGSDYGYTF	TGTGCCAGCAGCTTGGGCAGCGACTATGGCTACACCTTC
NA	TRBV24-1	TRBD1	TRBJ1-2	CATSESGQGALNYGYTF	TGTGCCACCAGTGAGTCGGGACAGGGGGCCTTAAACTATGGCTACACCTTC
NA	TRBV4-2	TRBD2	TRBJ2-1	CASSHRSGEENEQFF	TGTGCCAGCAGCCACCGAAGCGGGGAGGAGAATGAGCAGTTCTTC
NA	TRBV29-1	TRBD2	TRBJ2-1	CSVAGRYSIEQFF	TGCAGCGTGGCCGGGAGGTACAGCATTGAGCAGTTCTTC
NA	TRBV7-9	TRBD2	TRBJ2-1	CASSLAGAANEQFF	TGTGCCAGCAGCCTAGCGGGAGCCGCCAATGAGCAGTTCTTC
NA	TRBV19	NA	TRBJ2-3	CASSVGTDTQYF	TGTGCCAGTAGCGTAGGCACAGATACGCAGTATTTT
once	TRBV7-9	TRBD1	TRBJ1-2	CASSFTGTELNYGYTF	TGTGCCAGCAGCTTTACGGGGACAGAACTAAACTATGGCTACACCTTC
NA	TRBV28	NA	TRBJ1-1	CASSFPEIGLRTEAFF	TGTGCCAGCAGCTTCCCCGAAATCGGGTTGCGGACTGAAGCTTTCTTT
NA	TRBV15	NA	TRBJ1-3	CATSRSPSSGNTIYF	TGTGCCACCAGCAGAAGCCCTAGCTCTGGAAACACCATATATTTT
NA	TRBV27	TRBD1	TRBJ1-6	CASTGQGLNSPLHF	TGTGCCAGCACTGGACAGGGCCTTAATTCACCCCTCCACTTT
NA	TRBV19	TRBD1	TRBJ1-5	CASWGADRGGQPQHF	TGTGCCAGCTGGGGAGCCGACAGGGGGGGGCAGCCCCAGCATTTT
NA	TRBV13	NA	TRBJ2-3	CASKSGDTDTQYF	TGTGCCAGCAAATCGGGGGACACAGATACGCAGTATTTT
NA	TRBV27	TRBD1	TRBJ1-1	CASSATGTNTEAFF	TGTGCCAGCAGTGCGACAGGGACAAACACTGAAGCTTTCTTT